One sample yielded the 30 T cell receptor beta chains listed below, sequenced in a study of shared T cell receptors in the human thymus. Sequenced by immunoSEQ multiplex PCR; TCRdb stores in-frame clones only, minus some. The sample includes approximately 760,000 clones, 80% to 90% seen only once; the top ten take around 0.0094%. The sample also formed part of further work on human thymus T cells.

Sequencing was performed on thymocytes. These receptors originate from a girl under three years old with a congenital heart defect.

The chain joins TRBV9 to TRBJ2-7; D may be TRBD1 (6 bases). Germline CDR1 and CDR2: SGDLS and YYNGEE. The CDR3 sequence is 14 residues long. The V end was cut by 2 bases, the J end by 0 bases, with 9 bases between. The CDR3: CASSVPDSSYEQYF. The DNA for the CDR3 is TGTGCCAGCAGCGTCCCGGACAGCTCCTACGAGCAGTACTTC. The full variable domain, in which reference TRBV9 and TRBJ2-7 provide the parts outside the CDR3, is DSGVTQTPKHLITATGQRVTLRCSPRSGDLSVYWYQQSLDQGLQFLIQYYNGEERAKGNILERFSAQQFPDLHSELNLSSLELGDSALYFCASSVPDSSYEQYFGPGTRLTVT.

This clone came up once. The CDR3 here is CASSRGEGYEQYF. The CDR3 DNA is TGTGCCAGTAGTCGAGGTGAGGGTTACGAGCAGTACTTC. The genes are TRBV27 and TRBJ2-7, with D maybe TRBD2 (5 bases). V was cut by 9 bases and J by 4 bases, with 16 bases left in between. Germline loops: CDR1 MNHEY, CDR2 SMNVEV (reference sequence). The CDR3 consists of 13 residues.

The chain uses TRBV10-3 and TRBJ1-5; D unresolved. The CDR3 is made up of 13 amino acids. Trimming removed 3 bases from V and 3 bases from J, with 6 bases in between. CDR1 is ENHRY and CDR2 is SYGVKD in the germline V gene. The CDR3 protein is CAISESVNQPQHF. The DNA for the CDR3 is TGTGCCATCAGTGAATCGGTCAATCAGCCCCAGCATTTT.

This clone occurred once. The chain joins TRBV19 to TRBJ1-1; a possible D gene is TRBD1 (6 bases). Trimming removed 4 bases at V and 5 bases at J, with 14 bases between. The CDR3 runs 14 residues. Germline-derived CDR1 and CDR2 are LNHDA and SQIVND (reference sequence). The CDR3 DNA reads TGTGCCAGTAGTAGGCGACAGGCCAGAACTGAAGCTTTCTTT. It codes for CASSRRQARTEAFF.

The chain employs TRBV5-1 and TRBJ2-5; D call uncertain. Germline V lookup: CDR1 SGHRS, CDR2 YFSETQ. The CDR3 has 14 residues. The V end lost 0 bases, the J end lost 3 bases, and 9 bases lay between the germline ends. The CDR3 coding sequence is TGCGCCAGCAGCTTGGGTTGGGCAAAAGAGACCCAGTACTTC. Translation: CASSLGWAKETQYF.

This chain uses TRBV5-5 with TRBJ2-1, with D perhaps TRBD2 (5 bases). V was clipped by 4 bases and J by 7 bases, with 18 bases between them. The CDR3 is 15 residues long. Germline values: CDR1 SGHKS, CDR2 YYEKEE (reference sequence). The CDR3: CASSPTRTSGNEQFF. DNA of the CDR3: TGTGCCAGCAGCCCTACTAGGACCTCCGGGAATGAGCAGTTCTTC.

DNA for the CDR3: TGTGCCAGTCAGTTGCGGATGAACACTGAAGCTTTCTTT. Encoded protein: CASQLRMNTEAFF. This chain uses TRBV19 with TRBJ1-1; D is unclear. Trimming left V 8 bases short and J 0 bases short, with 10 bases between. This CDR3 spans 13 amino acids. Germline CDR1 is LNHDA and CDR2 is SQIVND (reference sequence).

The rearrangement links TRBV25-1 to TRBJ1-5, with a weak D call TRBD1 (6 bases). Between the trimmed V and J ends, which lost 3 bases and 5 bases, there was a span of 20 bases. In germline, CDR1 is MGHDK, CDR2 SYGVNS. The CDR3 extends over 17 amino acids. CDR3 bases: TGTGCCAGCAGTGACACGAGGACAGACGACATTGATCAGCCCCAGCATTTT. Its protein is CASSDTRTDDIDQPQHF.

The V and J genes are TRBV2 and TRBJ2-5, with 7 positions matching TRBD2. V gave up 5 bases and J gave up 5 bases; unmatched junction bases: 17. The CDR3 is 17 residues long. Germline CDR1 reads SNHLY; CDR2 reads FYNNEI. This CDR3 reads CASSIDQRGIGLETQYF. The CDR3 nucleotides read TGTGCCAGCAGTATCGACCAGCGGGGCATTGGGTTGGAGACCCAGTACTTC.

The rearrangement links TRBV11-2 to TRBJ1-2; TRBD1 agrees at 9 bases. The V segment lost 3 bases and the J segment 8 bases; nucleotides outside the gene matches: 1. The CDR3 consists of 12 residues. Germline V lookup: CDR1 SGHAT, CDR2 FQNNGV. CDR3 loop: CASSFGTGGYTF. Written as DNA, the CDR3 is TGTGCCAGCAGCTTTGGGACAGGGGGCTACACCTTC. The whole variable domain, remainder taken from reference TRBV11-2 and TRBJ1-2, is EAGVAQSPRYKIIEKRQSVAFWCNPISGHATLYWYQQILGQGPKLLIQFQNNGVVDDSQLPKDRFSAERLKGVDSTLKIQPAKLEDSAVYLCASSFGTGGYTFGSGTRLTVV.

This clone was seen a few times. V and J are TRBV5-8 and TRBJ1-5, with a weak D call TRBD1 (5 bases). The V gene's germline CDR1 is SGHTS and CDR2 YDEGEE. This CDR3 has 16 residues. V gave up 1 base and J gave up 1 base, with 12 bases separating them. As DNA, the CDR3 is TGTGCCAGCAGCTTGAAGTGGGCAGGGAGCAATCAGCCCCAGCATTTT. This sequence encodes CASSLKWAGSNQPQHF.

This clone appeared once. The chain recombines TRBV11-2 with TRBJ1-2; the match to TRBD1 covers 7 bases. The CDR3 has 14 amino acids. Germline V gene sequence: CDR1 SGHAT, CDR2 FQNNGV. V lost 5 bases to trimming and J lost 8 bases; unmatched junction nucleotides: 11. The chain's CDR3 is CASSRGGASSGYTF. CDR3 DNA sequence: TGTGCCAGCAGCCGAGGGGGCGCGTCTTCCGGCTACACCTTC. Complete variable domain (other parts from reference TRBV11-2 and TRBJ1-2): EAGVAQSPRYKIIEKRQSVAFWCNPISGHATLYWYQQILGQGPKLLIQFQNNGVVDDSQLPKDRFSAERLKGVDSTLKIQPAKLEDSAVYLCASSRGGASSGYTFGSGTRLTVV.

Only one count was recorded for this clone. V usage is TRBV7-9 and J usage is TRBJ2-7, with no clear D. This CDR3 has 13 residues. V was shortened by 5 bases and J by 4 bases, with 12 bases between the two germline ends. The V gene's germline CDR1 is SEHNR and CDR2 FQNEAQ (reference sequence). DNA for the CDR3: TGTGCCAGCAGCCCCCTTTCCCAGTACGAGCAGTACTTC. Translating gives CASSPLSQYEQYF.

V and J are TRBV5-1 and TRBJ2-5, with D possibly matching TRBD1 (6 bases). The last part of the DNA fits TRBJ2-7 better; the J call may be wrong. The length of the CDR3 is 12 residues. Germline V gene data show CDR1 as SGHRS and CDR2 as YFSETQ. This CDR3 reads CASTDSSYEQYF. CDR3 nucleotide sequence: TGCGCCAGCACGGACAGCTCCTACGAGCAGTACTTC.

The chain has TRBV5-5 and TRBJ2-1, with 10 nucleotides matching TRBD2. The germline V gene encodes CDR1 SGHKS and CDR2 YYEKEE (reference sequence). CDR3 length equals 19 residues. V was pared by 0 bases and J by 0 bases, with 9 bases of the junction left unmatched. CDR3 in DNA: TGTGCCAGCAGCTTGGAGTCCAGCGGGGGGGCCATCTCCTACAATGAGCAGTTCTTC. This codes for CASSLESSGGAISYNEQFF.

CDR3 bases: TGTGCCAGCAGTTTACCGGGTAGAAGTCTCTACGAGCAGTACTTC. It translates to CASSLPGRSLYEQYF. The V and J genes are TRBV27 and TRBJ2-7, with D unresolved. In germline, CDR1 is MNHEY, CDR2 SMNVEV (reference sequence). Trimming removed 2 bases at V and 3 bases at J, with 14 bases between. CDR3 length: 15 amino acids.

This sequence joins TRBV7-2 and TRBJ2-1; 8 bases align to TRBD2. Trimming at V came to 5 bases and at J to 9 bases, leaving 18 bases not matched to a gene. The germline V gene encodes CDR1 SGHTA and CDR2 FQGNSA. This CDR3 contains 17 residues. CDR3 loop: CASSHSSGGYFGSEQFF. The CDR3 nucleotides read TGTGCCAGCAGCCACTCTTCGGGGGGGTATTTCGGCAGTGAGCAGTTCTTC.

This chain joins TRBV19 and TRBJ1-1; TRBD1 might be the D (5 bases). Deletions cut 0 bases from V and 0 bases from J, with 5 bases between. Germline V CDR1 and CDR2: LNHDA, SQIVND (reference sequence). This CDR3 has 14 amino acids. CDR3 nucleotides: TGTGCCAGTAGTATAGACAGGGTGAACACTGAAGCTTTCTTT. Encoded protein: CASSIDRVNTEAFF.

The rearrangement links TRBV6-5 to TRBJ1-6; no definite D call. Germline values: CDR1 MNHEY, CDR2 SVGAGI. CDR3 size: 12 residues. V shed 8 bases and J shed 6 bases, with 8 bases lying between them. Here the CDR3 reads CASGGLNSPLHF. The CDR3 region has the DNA TGTGCCAGCGGAGGGCTTAATTCACCCCTCCACTTT.

The rearrangement joins TRBV6-1 to TRBJ1-1; D remains unclear. This CDR3 is built from 15 residues. Trimming took 2 bases from V and 8 from J, leaving 18 bases between them. Germline V gene data show CDR1 as MNHNS and CDR2 as SASEGT. This CDR3 reads CASSENWLREVEAFF. The CDR3 DNA reads as TGTGCCAGCAGTGAAAACTGGTTACGGGAGGTGGAAGCTTTCTTT.

This chain uses TRBV27 with TRBJ1-1; D is possibly TRBD1 (5 bases). The ends were cut back, 5 bases at V and 3 bases at J, with 19 bases in the middle. This CDR3 comprises 16 residues. Germline CDR1 MNHEY, CDR2 SMNVEV (reference sequence). The CDR3 DNA is TGTGCCAGCAGTCCCCTCGCACAGACGGGGGACACTGAAGCTTTCTTT. It translates to CASSPLAQTGDTEAFF.

The chain recombines TRBV11-2 with TRBJ2-1; 11 bases agree with TRBD2. This CDR3 is built from 18 residues. Looked up from germline, CDR1 is SGHAT and CDR2 is FQNNGV. The trim removed 4 bases at V and 4 bases at J, leaving 12 bases unmatched. The DNA of the CDR3 is TGTGCCAGCAGCTACAGAGCCATGGGACTAGCGGCTTACAATGAGCAGTTCTTC. Protein: CASSYRAMGLAAYNEQFF.

The chain couples TRBV9 to TRBJ1-3, with D perhaps matching TRBD1 (6 bases). The CDR3 runs to 14 residues. The germline gives CDR1 SGDLS, CDR2 YYNGEE. Trimming removed 5 bases from V and 3 bases from J, with 12 bases in between. The CDR3 loop reads CASRGQHDGNTIYF. In DNA form, the CDR3 reads TGTGCCAGCAGAGGACAGCATGATGGAAACACCATATATTTT.

V and J are TRBV4-1 and TRBJ2-5, with TRBD2 identical over 11 bases. The junction had 13 bases not matched to a gene; V was cut back by 6 bases and J by 4 bases. The CDR3 has 17 amino acids. Germline V CDR1 and CDR2: MGHRA, YSYEKL. The CDR3 sequence is CASRHLGRTSGRETQYF. Written as DNA, the CDR3 is TGCGCCAGCAGGCACCTGGGCCGGACTAGCGGGCGAGAGACCCAGTACTTC.

This rearrangement joins TRBV14 to TRBJ1-4; TRBD1 matches at 8 bases. The germline V gene encodes CDR1 SGHDN and CDR2 FVKESK. The CDR3 extends over 15 amino acids. Trimming at V came to 3 bases and at J to 6 bases, leaving 6 bases not matched to a gene. CDR3 residues: CASSQKDRVDEKLFF. The CDR3 DNA reads TGTGCCAGCAGCCAGAAGGACAGGGTTGATGAAAAACTGTTTTTT.

V and J are TRBV6-6 and TRBJ2-2, with D unresolved. Germline assignment: CDR1 MNHNY and CDR2 SVGAGI (reference sequence). This CDR3 has 14 residues. Trimming shortened V by 2 bases and J by 6 bases, and 10 bases separated the two germline ends. The CDR3 DNA reads TGTGCCAGCAGTTACCGCCCGGAGCCCGGGGAGCTGTTTTTT. Translation: CASSYRPEPGELFF.

The CDR3: CASSAYRRGRRDEQFF. CDR3 in DNA: TGTGCCAGCAGCGCATACCGCAGGGGGCGCAGGGATGAGCAGTTCTTC. The V call is TRBV9, the J call TRBJ2-1; 8 nucleotides line up with TRBD1. The CDR3 covers 16 residues. Germline-derived CDR1 and CDR2 are SGDLS and YYNGEE. The J segment lost 8 bases and the V segment lost 3 bases, leaving 13 bases of the junction unmatched.

This clone has only one observation. The chain uses TRBV27 and TRBJ1-5, with D perhaps matching TRBD1 (5 bases). The CDR3 sequence is 14 residues long. Trimming took off 5 bases at V and 2 bases at J, with 10 bases between the two ends. Germline loops: CDR1 MNHEY, CDR2 SMNVEV (reference sequence). CDR3 DNA sequence: TGTGCCAGCAGTCCAACAGGAGGCAATCAGCCCCAGCATTTT. The encoded protein is CASSPTGGNQPQHF.

The chain carries TRBV7-9 and TRBJ1-2, with a possible D match to TRBD1 (6 bases). The V end was cut by 5 bases, the J end by 7 bases, with 20 bases between. The CDR3 spans 15 residues. Germline V gene data show CDR1 as SEHNR and CDR2 as FQNEAQ (reference sequence). The CDR3 nucleotides are TGTGCCAGCAGCCCCCTTTCACCAGGGGTGAGTGGCTACACCTTC. This codes for CASSPLSPGVSGYTF.

This chain uses TRBV5-1 with TRBJ2-1, with 14 positions matching TRBD2. This CDR3 region has 16 residues. J was trimmed by 9 bases and V by 0 bases; bases with no gene match: 5. Germline V gene data show CDR1 as SGHRS and CDR2 as YFSETQ. DNA of the CDR3: TGCGCCAGCAGCTTGGGACTAGCGGGGGGGCACGGTGAGCAGTTCTTC. Translation gives CASSLGLAGGHGEQFF.